The 22 T cell receptor beta chains listed next were all sequenced from one sample in a study of T cells in Graves' hyperthyroidism and ophthalmopathy. The investigators amplified TCR beta CDR3 regions from RNA transcripts. Initially, a first-round RT-PCR of the TCR CDR3 employed the HTBI primer set. TCRdb reprocessed the multiplex PCR reads with MiXCR, giving one entry per CDR3 protein. This table has 90,000 to 120,000 distinct CDR3 sequences, roughly 15% appearing once. Input material: blood. Source of these receptors: a woman aged 50 to 60 with Graves' hyperthyroidism.

This clonotype was picked up many times. This chain uses TRBV6-5 with TRBJ1-4; no definite D call. The CDR3 is 12 amino acids. The germline V gene has CDR1 MNHEY and CDR2 SVGAGI. Deletions cut 0 bases from V and 6 bases from J, with 2 bases between. This CDR3 reads CASSYSYEKLFF. The DNA of the CDR3 is TGTGCCAGCAGTTACTCGTATGAAAAACTGTTTTTT.

There are a few counts of this clonotype. The J gene is TRBJ2-3, the V gene TRBV11-2; D is perhaps TRBD1 (6 bases). This CDR3 spans 14 amino acids. The germline V and J ends were trimmed by 5 bases and 4 bases, with 13 bases remaining between them. Germline V gene data show CDR1 as SGHAT and CDR2 as FQNNGV. In DNA, the CDR3 is TGTGCCAGCAGCCGCGAGGGGGTTGCAGATACGCAGTATTTT. Translation gives CASSREGVADTQYF.

This clonotype came up a few times. Since a much larger clone is just one base distant, this may be a read error. V gene TRBV7-2 combines with J gene TRBJ2-3, with 12 bases fitting TRBD2. The germline V gene encodes CDR1 SGHTA and CDR2 FQGNSA. This CDR3 has 17 residues. J was trimmed by 10 bases and V by 0 bases; bases with no gene match: 11. CDR3 coding DNA: TGTGCCAGCAGCTTAGCGCACGGGACTAGCGGGTACGATGCGCAGTATTTT. Its protein product is CASSLAHGTSGYDAQYF.

The table lists this clonotype with a few counts. CDR3 region: CASTGSGNNEQFF. In DNA form, the CDR3 reads TGTGCCAGTACGGGGTCGGGGAACAATGAGCAGTTCTTC. V is TRBV19 and J is TRBJ2-1; maybe TRBD2 (5 bases). The CDR3 is made up of 13 amino acids. Germline loops: CDR1 LNHDA, CDR2 SQIVND (reference sequence). Trimming removed 7 bases from V and 5 bases from J, with 12 bases in between.

In its sample, this clonotype was seen many times. The rearrangement joins TRBV20-1 to TRBJ2-7; tentative D call: TRBD2 (6 bases). Trimming took off 2 bases at V and 3 bases at J, with 11 bases between the two ends. There are 13 residues in the CDR3. The V gene's germline CDR1 is DFQATT and CDR2 SNEGSKA (reference sequence). CDR3 region: CSARTGAYYEQYV. CDR3 in DNA: TGCAGTGCTAGAACGGGAGCTTACTACGAGCAGTACGTC.

This clonotype showed up many times. V is TRBV2 and J is TRBJ2-2, with TRBD1 identical over 8 bases. Trimming took 7 bases from V and 3 from J; bases not matched to a gene: 4. The CDR3 consists of 14 residues. The germline gives CDR1 SNHLY, CDR2 FYNNEI. In DNA form, the CDR3 reads TGTGCCAGCAAGCTGGACAGGGACACCGGGGAGCTGTTTTTT. Translating gives CASKLDRDTGELFF. The whole variable domain, filled in from reference TRBV2 and TRBJ2-2, reads EPEVTQTPSHQVTQMGQEVILRCVPISNHLYFYWYRQILGQKVEFLVSFYNNEISEKSEIFDDQFSVERPDGSNFTLKIRSTKLEDSAMYFCASKLDRDTGELFFGEGSRLTVL.

Ten or more counts support this clonotype. V gene TRBV24-1 combines with J gene TRBJ2-2, with 7 bases fitting TRBD1. CDR1 is KGHDR, CDR2 SFDVKD, per germline. With 5 bases clipped from V and 1 base from J, the junction kept 3 bases outside the gene matches. The CDR3 consists of 15 residues. Here the CDR3 DNA reads TGTGCCACCAGTGGGGACAGCTGGAACACCGGGGAGCTGTTTTTT. Its protein product is CATSGDSWNTGELFF.

The table lists this clonotype with many counts. The genes are TRBV28 and TRBJ2-1, with 7 nucleotides matching TRBD2. V lost 2 bases and J lost 9; bases outside the gene matches: 7. This CDR3 has 14 amino acids. Per the germline V gene, CDR1 is MDHEN and CDR2 is SYDVKM. The CDR3 sequence is CASSLLAEVSEQFF. CDR3 bases: TGTGCCAGCAGTTTACTAGCGGAGGTTAGTGAGCAGTTCTTC.

This clonotype was seen many times. This chain uses TRBV12-3 or TRBV12-4 with TRBJ1-6; D perhaps matches TRBD1 (5 bases). The CDR3 has 14 residues. V dropped 3 bases and J dropped 7 bases, with 10 bases sitting between them. The CDR3 DNA reads as TGTGCCAGCAGTTTCTCAGGGTCCAATTCACCCCTCCACTTT. This gives the protein CASSFSGSNSPLHF.

In its sample, this clonotype was seen many times. This sequence joins TRBV18 and TRBJ1-3, with D hard to call. Germline loops: CDR1 KGHSH, CDR2 LQKENI. V was shortened by 3 bases and J by 2 bases, with 2 bases between the two germline ends. The CDR3 is 12 residues long. This chain's CDR3 is CASSPPGNTIYF. CDR3 nucleotides: TGTGCCAGCTCACCTCCTGGAAACACCATATATTTT. Complete variable domain (other parts from reference TRBV18 and TRBJ1-3): NAGVMQNPRHLVRRRGQEARLRCSPMKGHSHVYWYRQLPEEGLKFMVYLQKENIIDESGMPKERFSAEFPKEGPSILRIQQVVRGDSAAYFCASSPPGNTIYFGEGSWLTVV.

J is TRBJ2-5 and V is TRBV6-5, with 7 bases lining up with TRBD2. The CDR3 runs 14 residues. CDR1 is MNHEY and CDR2 is SVGAGI in the germline V gene. V gave up 2 bases and J gave up 4 bases; unmatched junction bases: 4. The CDR3 nucleotides are TGTGCCAGCAGTTACCTGACTAGCCTAGAGACCCAGTACTTC. Protein: CASSYLTSLETQYF.

This chain links TRBV19 with TRBJ2-3; weak D call: TRBD1 (6 bases). There are 14 residues in the CDR3. Germline CDR1 reads LNHDA; CDR2 reads SQIVND (reference sequence). Trimming removed 7 bases from V and 2 bases from J, with 13 bases in between. The CDR3 sequence is CASTERGTTDTQYF. The CDR3 bases are TGTGCCAGTACGGAGAGGGGGACCACAGATACGCAGTATTTT.

In its sample, this clonotype was seen many times. The V and J genes are TRBV13 and TRBJ2-7; 7 bases fit TRBD1. Germline CDR1 PRHDT, CDR2 FYEKMQ (reference sequence). The CDR3 length is 16 residues. J gave up 2 bases and V 0 bases, and 7 bases lay outside the gene matches. CDR3 loop: CASSLGDQDRAYEQYF. In DNA form, the CDR3 reads TGTGCCAGCAGCTTAGGGGACCAAGACAGGGCCTACGAGCAGTACTTC.

This clonotype has a count of ten or more. The chain joins TRBV5-1 to TRBJ2-2; 7 bases line up with TRBD2. The CDR3 totals 15 residues. Germline CDR1 and CDR2: SGHRS and YFSETQ. Losses at the gene ends were 4 bases for V and 1 base for J; bases not matched to a gene: 4. For the CDR3, the DNA is TGCGCCAGCAGCCCAGCGGGGAAGAACACCGGGGAGCTGTTTTTT. It specifies CASSPAGKNTGELFF.

The V call is TRBV11-2, the J call TRBJ2-1, with 7 nucleotides matching TRBD1. From germline, CDR1 is SGHAT and CDR2 FQNNGV. This CDR3 is 16 amino acids long. V shed 5 bases and J 7 bases; nucleotides not matched to a gene: 14. The CDR3 reads CASSTRQGKLRNEQFF. The DNA of the CDR3 is TGTGCCAGCAGCACTCGACAGGGAAAACTTAGAAATGAGCAGTTCTTC.

This clonotype appeared many times. The V and J genes are TRBV5-1 and TRBJ1-1, with 9 bases lining up with TRBD1. The CDR3 length is 15 residues. V was pared by 4 bases and J by 5 bases, with 9 bases of the junction left unmatched. Germline CDR1 and CDR2: SGHRS and YFSETQ. CDR3 residues: CASSQKTGGRTEAFF. In nucleotides, the CDR3 is TGCGCCAGCAGCCAAAAAACAGGGGGCAGGACTGAAGCTTTCTTT. Using reference TRBV5-1 and TRBJ1-1 for the parts outside the CDR3, the full variable domain is KAGVTQTPRYLIKTRGQQVTLSCSPISGHRSVSWYQQTPGQGLQFLFEYFSETQRNKGNFPGRFSGRQFSNSRSEMNVSTLELGDSALYLCASSQKTGGRTEAFFGQGTRLTVV.

This clonotype has a count of ten or more. The V and J genes are TRBV5-5 and TRBJ1-1; unclear D gene. The CDR3 is 11 residues long. V was cut by 1 base and J by 6 bases, with 4 bases left in between. From germline, CDR1 is SGHKS and CDR2 YYEKEE (reference sequence). The CDR3 sequence is CASSLTAEAFF. The CDR3, as DNA: TGTGCCAGCAGCTTGACAGCTGAAGCTTTCTTT.

This clonotype was detected many times. The chain joins TRBV12-3 or TRBV12-4 to TRBJ1-5, with D perhaps matching TRBD1 (5 bases). V dropped 5 bases and J dropped 1 base, with 9 bases sitting between them. The CDR3 has 14 amino acids. In DNA, the CDR3 is TGTGCCAGCAGTCTCGGGGGAAGCAATCAGCCCCAGCATTTT. Its translation: CASSLGGSNQPQHF.

This clonotype occurred a few times. The J gene is TRBJ2-7, the V gene TRBV6-1, with TRBD1 matching over 9 bases. V gave up 2 bases and J gave up 5 bases; unmatched junction bases: 7. The CDR3 has 15 residues. Germline V CDR1 and CDR2: MNHNS, SASEGT. DNA for the CDR3: TGTGCCAGCAGTGAACGGGGACAGGGAAGCAACGAGCAGTACTTC. Its translation: CASSERGQGSNEQYF.

This clonotype was picked up many times. The V gene is TRBV3-1, the J gene TRBJ1-5; D unclear. V shed 0 bases and J shed 9 bases, with 6 bases lying between them. Germline V CDR1 and CDR2: LGHDT, YNNKEL (reference sequence). This CDR3 comprises 12 residues. The CDR3, as DNA: TGTGCCAGCAGCCAAGATGGGTGGCCCCAGCATTTT. As protein: CASSQDGWPQHF.

In its sample, this clonotype was seen many times. V usage is TRBV3-1 and J usage is TRBJ2-7; D remains unclear. Germline values: CDR1 LGHDT, CDR2 YNNKEL (reference sequence). The CDR3 covers 14 residues. V shed 0 bases and J shed 0 bases, with 6 bases lying between them. The CDR3 loop reads CASSQDRSSYEQYF. The CDR3 DNA reads TGTGCCAGCAGCCAAGACAGGAGCTCCTACGAGCAGTACTTC.

This clonotype was recorded at least ten times. V is TRBV3-1 and J is TRBJ2-7, with D possibly TRBD2 on 6 matching bases. The germline V gene encodes CDR1 LGHDT and CDR2 YNNKEL (reference sequence). The CDR3 loop spans 14 amino acids. Trimming pared 4 bases from V and 3 bases from J, leaving 13 bases between. The CDR3 DNA follows: TGTGCCAGCAGCCCCCTAGCGAGAAACTACGAGCAGTACTTC. Encoded protein: CASSPLARNYEQYF.